Listed below are T cell receptor beta chains from one sample, sequenced in a study of identical twins. TCRdb called the 5' RACE reads again in MiXCR, with one record for every CDR3 protein. The profile shows roughly 770,000 distinct CDR3 sequences, 15% to 20% of them singletons. These same records also appear under a second study, on T cells expressing NK-cell markers.

The sequencing input was PBMCs. Receptors were obtained from a woman younger than 35 in good health. Each CDR3 is given with its conserved first and last residue. D genes are given only for firm matches. The listing skips clone size in some rows; elsewhere it reads once, few, many or a size class.

CDR3 DNA | CDR3 protein | clone size | J gene | V gene | D gene
TGTGCCAGCAGCGTAACGACTGGCGCTAGGGAGACCCTGTACTTC | CASSVTTGARETLYF | . | TRBJ2-5 | TRBV9 | .
TGCAGCTGGGAAAAACCTAGCGGGGGCTACAATGAGCAGTTCTTC | CSWEKPSGGYNEQFF | . | TRBJ2-1 | TRBV20-1 | TRBD2
TGTGCCAGCAGCTTATTTCGGCTGGGGGCTTGGAACACTGAAGCTTTCTTT | CASSLFRLGAWNTEAFF | few | TRBJ1-1 | TRBV7-2 | .
TGCGCCAGCAGAAATGGGTCCTACAATGAGCAGTTCTTC | CASRNGSYNEQFF | . | TRBJ2-1 | TRBV5-1 | .
TGCGCCAGCAGCTTGGCCGGGCAGGGGAACACCGGGGAGCTGTTTTTT | CASSLAGQGNTGELFF | few | TRBJ2-2 | TRBV5-1 | .
TGTGCCAGCAGCTTAGGGGAGGGGTTCTACAATGAGCAGTTCTTC | CASSLGEGFYNEQFF | few | TRBJ2-1 | TRBV9 | TRBD2
TGTGCCAGCAGTTACACGGGTTTGGGCACTGAAGCTTTCTTT | CASSYTGLGTEAFF | few | TRBJ1-1 | TRBV6-5 | .
TGCGCCAGCAGCTCAGAACCGCTTAGCGGTGAGCAGTTCTTC | CASSSEPLSGEQFF | . | TRBJ2-1 | TRBV5-1 | .
TGTGCCAGCAGCCAAGATTTGGGCAACCTCTATGGCTACACCTTC | CASSQDLGNLYGYTF | few | TRBJ1-2 | TRBV3-1 | .
TGTGCCAGCAGATTCGGGAGCGTCCAAGAGACCCAGTACTTC | CASRFGSVQETQYF | few | TRBJ2-5 | TRBV5-6 | .
TGTGCCAGCAGCCAGGGCGGTGTAGCCGGGGAGCAGTTCTTC | CASSQGGVAGEQFF | . | TRBJ2-1 | TRBV7-9 | .
TGTGCCAGCAGCGCGACTAGCGGGAGGGCCGAGTCCTACAATGAGCAGTTCTTC | CASSATSGRAESYNEQFF | few | TRBJ2-1 | TRBV9 | TRBD2
TGTGCCAGCAGTAAGACACCAGCCAAAAACATTCAGTACTTC | CASSKTPAKNIQYF | . | TRBJ2-4 | TRBV12-3/TRBV12-4 | .
TGTGCCAGCAGCCAAGAGTCTCAGACCACCAGCCACGAGCAGTACTTC | CASSQESQTTSHEQYF | . | TRBJ2-7 | TRBV3-1 | .
TGTGCCAGCAGCCGCCTAGCGGGGGCCGTTAATGAGCAGTTCTTC | CASSRLAGAVNEQFF | . | TRBJ2-1 | TRBV3-1 | TRBD2
TGTGCCAGCTCACCCCGAAATATCTACGAGCAGTACTTC | CASSPRNIYEQYF | . | TRBJ2-7 | TRBV18 | .
TGTGCCAGCAGTTATGCCCGGGGCAATCAGCCCCAGCATTTT | CASSYARGNQPQHF | few | TRBJ1-5 | TRBV6-5 | .
TGCAGTGCTAGAAGGTTGGGGTCCTATAGCAATCAGCCCCAGCATTTT | CSARRLGSYSNQPQHF | . | TRBJ1-5 | TRBV20-1 | .
TGTGCCAGCAGCCCACGTTTGCGAGAGACCCAGTACTTC | CASSPRLRETQYF | . | TRBJ2-5 | TRBV7-6 | .
TGTGCCAGCTCACCACAAGGGACAGGGGTCACTGAAGCTTTCTTT | CASSPQGTGVTEAFF | few | TRBJ1-1 | TRBV18 | TRBD1
TGCAGGGGGCTGGGACAGGGACGCAATGGCTACACCTTC | CRGLGQGRNGYTF | . | TRBJ1-2 | TRBV20-1 | TRBD1
TGTGCCAGCAGTTCTCGACCGGGACAGGGGACATCTTACGAGCAGTACTTC | CASSSRPGQGTSYEQYF | few | TRBJ2-7 | TRBV12-3/TRBV12-4 | TRBD1
TGTGCCAGCAGGGCCACTAGCGTTAATGAGCAGTTCTTC | CASRATSVNEQFF | . | TRBJ2-1 | TRBV14 | TRBD2
TGTGCCAGCGGGTTCGAGGGGTCCTATGGCTACACCTTC | CASGFEGSYGYTF | few | TRBJ1-2 | TRBV2 | .
TGTGCCAGCACCGATACGAGCGGGACGTATAGCAATCAGCCCCAGCATTTT | CASTDTSGTYSNQPQHF | few | TRBJ1-5 | TRBV12-3/TRBV12-4 | .
TGTGCCAGCAGTTTTGGTCGGCGTGGCTATGGCTACACCTTC | CASSFGRRGYGYTF | few | TRBJ1-2 | TRBV12-3/TRBV12-4 | .
TGTGCCAGCAGGATAGCGGGGGAAAACATTCAGTACTTC | CASRIAGENIQYF | few | TRBJ2-4 | TRBV12-3/TRBV12-4 | TRBD2
TGTGCCAGCAGTTATCTACAGGGTATTGAGCAGTTCTTC | CASSYLQGIEQFF | few | TRBJ2-1 | TRBV12-3/TRBV12-4 | .
TGCGCCAGCAGCCAATACGAGCGGAACACAGATACGCAGTATTTT | CASSQYERNTDTQYF | . | TRBJ2-3 | TRBV4-3 | .
TGTGCCAGCAGCTACACTTCACCGGGACAGGGGGCTGGAGATACGCAGTATTTT | CASSYTSPGQGAGDTQYF | . | TRBJ2-3 | TRBV7-3 | TRBD1
TGCAGTGCTAGAGACCCGCGCGGCTCCTACAATGAGCAGTTCTTC | CSARDPRGSYNEQFF | many | TRBJ2-1 | TRBV20-1 | .
TGTGCCAGCAGCTCCCTGACAGGGAGCCAAGAGACCCAGTACTTC | CASSSLTGSQETQYF | . | TRBJ2-5 | TRBV5-6 | TRBD1
TGCGCCAGCAGCTTGGCAGGGGAAATGAATTCACCCCTCCACTTT | CASSLAGEMNSPLHF | . | TRBJ1-6 | TRBV5-1 | .
TGCGCCAGCAGCTCGGGACTACCGGACACAGATACGCAGTATTTT | CASSSGLPDTDTQYF | few | TRBJ2-3 | TRBV5-1 | TRBD2
TGTGCCAGCAGCTTGGGGACCTTTCGACGCAGACAAGAGACCCAGTACTTC | CASSLGTFRRRQETQYF | few | TRBJ2-5 | TRBV7-9 | .
TGCAGTGTCCTGGGGCTAGCGGGTACCAATGAGCAGTTCTTC | CSVLGLAGTNEQFF | few | TRBJ2-1 | TRBV20-1 | TRBD2
TGTGCCAGCTCACCACGTGAGCGGATGAGCTCCTACAATGAGCAGTTCTTC | CASSPRERMSSYNEQFF | . | TRBJ2-1 | TRBV18 | .
TGTGCCATCAGTGTCTCCGGGACAGGGGGCAACGAGCAGTACTTC | CAISVSGTGGNEQYF | . | TRBJ2-7 | TRBV10-3 | TRBD1
TGCAGTGCGTCAGGGGGCGGAACTAATGAAAAACTGTTTTTT | CSASGGGTNEKLFF | few | TRBJ1-4 | TRBV20-1 | TRBD1
TGTGCCAGCAGCCAGAGCGGGGGGGCCCACGAGCAGTACTTC | CASSQSGGAHEQYF | . | TRBJ2-7 | TRBV12-3/TRBV12-4 | TRBD2
TGTGCCAGCAGTCTATTCGCAGGAAGCTCCTACGAGCAGTACTTC | CASSLFAGSSYEQYF | few | TRBJ2-7 | TRBV6-4 | .
TGTGCCAGCAAGAAAAGTGAAGACAGCAATCAGCCCCAGCATTTT | CASKKSEDSNQPQHF | few | TRBJ1-5 | TRBV27 | .